This TCR beta chain was profiled in a study of patients and donors after allogeneic stem cell transplantation (dated by TCRdb to 2019 to 2021). About this clonotype itself: Its antigen remains undetermined. Base qualities are not recorded, but no much larger clone differs from it by a single base.

The CDR3 measures 14 amino acids from cysteine to phenylalanine. Only the CDR3 DNA is retained, 42 bases long and in frame from the first base. V sheds 2 bases and J sheds 7 bases, leaving 15 bases between their ends. Via the germline V gene, CDR1 is MNHEY and CDR2 SVGEGT. Library preparation employed RT-PCR. This sample was sequenced with a NextSeq 550. The public reads were quality trimmed at Q25 with fastp and then assembled into clones with MiXCR by TCRdb, keeping productive beta chains. When rows share a CDR3 protein, they turn into one entry using the most common DNA and genes. Counted in this sample were about 960,000 distinct CDR3 sequences; more than 15% of them appeared once. The ten biggest clones cover under 6.5% of the sample.

Recombination joined TRBV6-2 or TRBV6-3 with TRBJ2-7; TRBD2 is perhaps the D gene, given 5 matching bases. The sample comprised blood, either unsorted or a sorted T cell fraction (not recorded which). The receptor comes from a human donor who was either an allogeneic HSCT recipient or a stem cell or donor lymphocyte infusion donor (not recorded which). It is not recorded whose cells these are; they may come from a transplant donor. The DNA sequence follows: TGTGCCAGCAGTTACAGGACGGTTTCGGGGGAGCAGTACTTC. It translates as CASSYRTVSGEQYF.